These 15 T cell receptor beta chains came from one sample sequenced in a study of blood T cell repertoires in COVID-19. TCRdb's copy holds only in-frame clones and misses some; the assay was immunoSEQ multiplex PCR. This table holds roughly 380,000 clones, roughly 80% found once. Sequencing was carried out using peripheral blood. These receptors originate from a human donor with acute or convalescent COVID-19. The donor label of this sample is uncertain.

V gene TRBV6-5 combines with J gene TRBJ2-7, with 9 nucleotides matching TRBD1. Germline V gives CDR1 MNHEY, CDR2 SVGAGI. After removal of 6 bases from V and 4 bases from J, the junction contained 10 bases not matched to a gene. The CDR3 is 15 residues long. This CDR3 is CASRAAGTGTYEQYF. For the CDR3, the DNA is TGTGCCAGCAGAGCAGCAGGGACAGGGACGTACGAGCAGTACTTC.

The chain links TRBV5-1 to TRBJ1-2, with 8 bases lining up with TRBD1. Per the germline V gene, CDR1 is SGHRS and CDR2 is YFSETQ. The CDR3 is 15 amino acids. Trimming cost V 4 bases and J 4 bases; bases outside gene matches: 9. The CDR3 DNA is TGCGCCAGCAGCCCCCCGGGACAGGAGATCTATGGCTACACCTTC. Translating gives CASSPPGQEIYGYTF.

CDR3 in DNA: TGTGCCAGCAGCCGAGCTTCCCTAGCGGGAGAGTATTTT. Amino acids: CASSRASLAGEYF. V is TRBV3-1 (or the pseudogene TRBV3-2) and J is TRBJ2-3; 10 bases map to TRBD2. There are 13 residues in the CDR3. The germline gives CDR1 LGHDT, CDR2 YNNKEL (reference sequence). V was clipped by 4 bases and J by 13 bases; unmatched bases: 8.

J is TRBJ1-6 and V is TRBV20-1, with 7 bases fitting TRBD1. This CDR3 region has 13 residues. Germline V gene data show CDR1 as DFQATT and CDR2 as SNEGSKA (reference sequence). J was trimmed by 11 bases and V by 3 bases; bases with no gene match: 7. CDR3 in amino acids: CSASPAQGAPLHF. The CDR3, as DNA: TGCAGTGCTAGTCCTGCGCAGGGGGCACCCCTCCACTTT.

The chain combines TRBV5-4 with TRBJ1-1, with 7 nucleotides matching TRBD1. The germline V gene has CDR1 SGHNT and CDR2 YYREEE (reference sequence). The CDR3 is 14 amino acids. Trimming took 4 bases from V and 5 from J; bases not matched to a gene: 8. CDR3 loop: CASSSSTGRTEAFF. In DNA form, the CDR3 reads TGTGCCAGCAGCAGTTCGACAGGGCGTACTGAAGCTTTCTTT. The variable domain in full, completed from reference TRBV5-4 and TRBJ1-1, reads ETGVTQSPTHLIKTRGQQVTLRCSSQSGHNTVSWYQQALGQGPQFIFQYYREEENGRGNFPPRFSGLQFPNYSSELNVNALELDDSALYLCASSSSTGRTEAFFGQGTRLTVV.

The chain combines TRBV5-1 with TRBJ2-7; D may be TRBD2 (6 bases). V shed 2 bases and J shed 5 bases, with 14 bases lying between them. Germline values: CDR1 SGHRS, CDR2 YFSETQ. CDR3 size: 14 residues. The CDR3 DNA is TGCGCCAGCAGCTTAGGAGGGGTTTTCGACGAGCAGTACTTC. Translating gives CASSLGGVFDEQYF.

The CDR3: CASSPRQSTGAPWMAEAFF. The CDR3 DNA follows: TGTGCCAGCTCACCACGACAGTCGACAGGGGCCCCTTGGATGGCTGAAGCTTTCTTT. The chain has TRBV18 and TRBJ1-1, with 8 bases lining up with TRBD1. The CDR3 loop spans 19 amino acids. Germline V gene lookup returns CDR1 KGHSH and CDR2 LQKENI. V lost 1 base to trimming and J lost 6 bases; unmatched junction nucleotides: 19. Combining the CDR3 with reference TRBV18 and TRBJ1-1 gives the whole variable domain NAGVMQNPRHLVRRRGQEARLRCSPMKGHSHVYWYRQLPEEGLKFMVYLQKENIIDESGMPKERFSAEFPKEGPSILRIQQVVRGDSAAYFCASSPRQSTGAPWMAEAFFGQGTRLTVV.

The chain combines TRBV6-5 with TRBJ2-7, with D possibly TRBD1 on 5 matching bases. V gave up 6 bases and J gave up 0 bases, with 12 bases separating them. CDR3 length equals 14 residues. Germline CDR1 reads MNHEY; CDR2 reads SVGAGI. The CDR3 protein is CASRKAGSSYEQYF. The CDR3 nucleotides are TGTGCCAGCAGGAAAGCAGGGTCCTCCTACGAGCAGTACTTC.

The chain recombines TRBV20-1 with TRBJ1-2; no reliable D call. CDR1 and CDR2 from the germline V gene are DFQATT and SNEGSKA (reference sequence). The CDR3 totals 11 residues. V was clipped by 5 bases and J by 3 bases, with 7 bases between them. The CDR3 reads CSASQYYGYTF. The CDR3 coding sequence is TGCAGTGCTTCCCAGTACTATGGCTACACCTTC.

The V and J genes are TRBV27 and TRBJ1-2; tentative D call: TRBD1 (6 bases). This CDR3 is 12 amino acids long. V was clipped by 8 bases and J by 8 bases, with 15 bases between them. Germline V CDR1 and CDR2: MNHEY, SMNVEV (reference sequence). CDR3 DNA: TGTGCCAGCGCCGGGACACCGAAGGGCTACACCTTC. Amino acids: CASAGTPKGYTF.

The gene calls are TRBV29-1 and TRBJ2-7; 10 positions agree with TRBD1. The J segment lost 1 base and the V segment lost 4 bases, leaving 7 bases of the junction unmatched. The CDR3 is 15 residues long. Germline assignment: CDR1 SQVTM and CDR2 ANQGSEA. CDR3 sequence (DNA): TGCAGCGTTGGCCTGACAGGGGGCCAATCCTACGAGCAGTACTTC. Protein: CSVGLTGGQSYEQYF.

CDR3 residues: CATSGTGTGARGYTF. The CDR3 coding sequence is TGTGCCACCAGCGGGACCGGGACAGGGGCTCGTGGCTACACCTTC. The chain combines TRBV15 with TRBJ1-2, with 10 bases that match TRBD1. Germline assignment: CDR1 LNHNV and CDR2 YYDKDF (reference sequence). The V segment lost 5 bases and the J segment 7 bases; nucleotides outside the gene matches: 10. The CDR3 consists of 15 residues.

V usage is TRBV5-1 and J usage is TRBJ1-1; the match to TRBD1 covers 9 bases. This CDR3 region has 14 residues. Germline V gene data show CDR1 as SGHRS and CDR2 as YFSETQ. J was trimmed by 5 bases and V by 3 bases; bases with no gene match: 5. The CDR3 sequence: CASSSGTGYTEAFF. The CDR3 DNA sequence: TGCGCCAGCAGCTCAGGGACAGGGTATACTGAAGCTTTCTTT.

This rearrangement joins TRBV7-8 to TRBJ2-1; weak D call: TRBD2 (6 bases). V was shortened by 5 bases and J by 7 bases, with 9 bases between the two germline ends. The CDR3 is made up of 12 amino acids. Germline V gene lookup returns CDR1 SGHVS and CDR2 FQNEAQ. CDR3 sequence reads: CASSLGLNEQFF. DNA for the CDR3: TGTGCCAGCAGCCTGGGACTGAATGAGCAGTTCTTC.

This chain links TRBV7-8 with TRBJ2-1; TRBD2 matches at 9 bases. The CDR3 consists of 13 residues. Losses at the gene ends were 2 bases for V and 15 bases for J; bases not matched to a gene: 8. The V gene's germline CDR1 is SGHVS and CDR2 FQNEAQ. CDR3 nucleotides: TGTGCCAGCAGCTTACCCAGCGGGAGGAATTTGTTCTTC. Residues: CASSLPSGRNLFF.